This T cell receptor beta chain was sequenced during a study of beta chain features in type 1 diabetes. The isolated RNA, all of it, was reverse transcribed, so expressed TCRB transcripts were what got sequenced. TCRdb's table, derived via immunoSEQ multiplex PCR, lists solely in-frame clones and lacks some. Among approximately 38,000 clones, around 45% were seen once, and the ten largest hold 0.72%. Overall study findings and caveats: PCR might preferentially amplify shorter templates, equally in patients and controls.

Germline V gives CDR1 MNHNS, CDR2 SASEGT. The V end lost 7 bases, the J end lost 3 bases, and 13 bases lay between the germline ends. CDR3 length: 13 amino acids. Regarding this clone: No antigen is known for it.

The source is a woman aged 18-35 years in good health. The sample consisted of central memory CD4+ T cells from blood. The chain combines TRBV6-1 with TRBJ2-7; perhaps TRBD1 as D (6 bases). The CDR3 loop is CASIRDINYEQYF. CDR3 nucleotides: TGTGCCAGCATTCGGGACATAAACTACGAGCAGTACTTC.